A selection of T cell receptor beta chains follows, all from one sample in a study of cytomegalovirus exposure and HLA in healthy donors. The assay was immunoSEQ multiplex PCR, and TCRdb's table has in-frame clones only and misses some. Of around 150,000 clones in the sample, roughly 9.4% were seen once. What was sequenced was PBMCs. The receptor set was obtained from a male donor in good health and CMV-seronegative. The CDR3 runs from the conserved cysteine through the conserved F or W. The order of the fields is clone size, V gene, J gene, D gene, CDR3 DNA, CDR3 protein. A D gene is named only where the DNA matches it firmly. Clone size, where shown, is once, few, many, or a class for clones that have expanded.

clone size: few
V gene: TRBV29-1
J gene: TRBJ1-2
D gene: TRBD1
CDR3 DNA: TGCAGCGTGGACCCCCGACAGGGCTATGGCTACACCTTC
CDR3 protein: CSVDPRQGYGYTF

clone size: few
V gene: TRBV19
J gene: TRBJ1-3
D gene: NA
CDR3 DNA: TGTGCCAGTAGTATAGTTGGCCTCTCTGGAAACACCATATATTTT
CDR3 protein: CASSIVGLSGNTIYF

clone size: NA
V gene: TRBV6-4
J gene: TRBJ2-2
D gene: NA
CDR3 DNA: TGTGCCAGCGGATGGGCGCAGGGCAGTTCCCCCGGGGAGCTGTTTTTT
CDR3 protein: CASGWAQGSSPGELFF

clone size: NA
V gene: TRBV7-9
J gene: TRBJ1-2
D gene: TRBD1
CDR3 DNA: TGTGCCAGCAGTGACCGGGACAGGGCTTATGGCTACACCTTC
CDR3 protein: CASSDRDRAYGYTF

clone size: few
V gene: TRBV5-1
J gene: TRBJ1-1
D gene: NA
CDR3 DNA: TGCGCCAGCAGCTTAACAGGGAAGAACACTGAAGCTTTCTTT
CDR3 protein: CASSLTGKNTEAFF

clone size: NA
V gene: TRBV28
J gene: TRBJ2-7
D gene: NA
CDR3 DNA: TGTGCCAGCAGTTTTTACTACGAGCAGTACTTC
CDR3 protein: CASSFYYEQYF

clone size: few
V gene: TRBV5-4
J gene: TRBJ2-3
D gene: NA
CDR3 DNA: TGTGCCAGCAGCCCAAGCACAGATACGCAGTATTTT
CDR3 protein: CASSPSTDTQYF

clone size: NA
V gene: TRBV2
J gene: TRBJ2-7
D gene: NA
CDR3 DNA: TGTGCCAGCAGTGGAGAACTGACCTACGAGCAGTACTTC
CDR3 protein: CASSGELTYEQYF

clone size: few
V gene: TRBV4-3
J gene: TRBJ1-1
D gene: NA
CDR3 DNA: TGCGCCAGCAGCCAAGAAGTGGGGCATGGGACTGAAGCTTTCTTT
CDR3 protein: CASSQEVGHGTEAFF

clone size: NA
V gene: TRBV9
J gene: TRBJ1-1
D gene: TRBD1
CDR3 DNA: TGTGCCAGCAGCGAAGGACAGGGGAACACTGAAGCTTTCTTT
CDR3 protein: CASSEGQGNTEAFF

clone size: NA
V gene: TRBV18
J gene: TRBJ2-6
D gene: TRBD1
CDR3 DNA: TGTGCCAGCTCACCACCCGGGACAGGCTACTCTGGGGCCAACGTCCTGACTTTC
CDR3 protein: CASSPPGTGYSGANVLTF

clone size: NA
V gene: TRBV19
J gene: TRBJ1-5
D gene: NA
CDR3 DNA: TGTGCCAGTAGTAAAGGGCGGCGGGATCAGCCCCAGCATTTT
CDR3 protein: CASSKGRRDQPQHF

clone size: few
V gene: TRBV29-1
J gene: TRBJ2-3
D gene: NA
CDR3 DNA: TGCAGCGTTGTGGACAGCCGTTCGTATTTT
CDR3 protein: CSVVDSRSYF

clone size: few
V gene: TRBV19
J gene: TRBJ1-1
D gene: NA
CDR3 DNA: TGTGCCAGTAGTATCCAGGGTGCCAGTAAAGCTTTCTTT
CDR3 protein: CASSIQGASKAFF

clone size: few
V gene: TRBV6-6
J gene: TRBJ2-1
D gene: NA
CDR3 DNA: TGTGCCAGCAGGACTCGGGGGACTCGAGACCCCAATGAGCAGTTCTTC
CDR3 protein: CASRTRGTRDPNEQFF

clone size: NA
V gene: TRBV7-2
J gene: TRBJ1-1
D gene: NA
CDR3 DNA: TGTGCCAGCAGCTTCGGTAGCGGGACTGAAGCTTTCTTT
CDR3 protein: CASSFGSGTEAFF

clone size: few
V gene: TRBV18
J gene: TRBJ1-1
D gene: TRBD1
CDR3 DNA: TGTGCCAGCTCACCACCAGAGACAGGGGAGGCGAACACTGAAGCTTTCTTT
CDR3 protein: CASSPPETGEANTEAFF

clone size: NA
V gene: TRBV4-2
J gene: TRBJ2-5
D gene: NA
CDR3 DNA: TGTGCCAGCAGCCAAGTATCGGCGGAAAAAGGCCAAGAGACCCAGTACTTC
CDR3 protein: CASSQVSAEKGQETQYF

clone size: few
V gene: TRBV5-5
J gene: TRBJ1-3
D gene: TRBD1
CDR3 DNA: TGTGCCAGCAGCCCCACGGACAGGGGGCTAAACACCATATATTTT
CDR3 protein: CASSPTDRGLNTIYF

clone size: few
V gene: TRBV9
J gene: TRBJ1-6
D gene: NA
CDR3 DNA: TGTGCCAGCAGCCCGACAGTCTCCAATTCACCCCTCCACTTT
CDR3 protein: CASSPTVSNSPLHF